This TCR beta chain emerged from a study of T cell responses to AZD1222 COVID-19 vaccine (dated by TCRdb to 2020 to 2022). General notes on the study: AZD1222 recipients given second doses at about 4 weeks or at about 12 weeks were pooled, since spike-specific TCR depth and breadth were not found to differ between the two schedules. TCR sequencing was performed for some 250 trial participants, of whom about 200 were given two doses of AZD1222 and some 26 were given two doses of MenACWY control vaccine. Trial participants were enrolled by age into 18-55, 56-69 and 70-plus year subgroups, with around 150, 28 and 57 TCR-sequenced participants respectively.

General findings and caveats noted by the study authors: The 56-69-year group was small, and its depth increase did not reach significance, likely because of low power. Conclusions about previously exposed vaccinees were limited because only six AZD1222 recipients were SARS-CoV-2 seropositive at baseline. Vaccine-associated CD4 TCRs spanned the whole spike protein, with dominant responses in regions 160-218 and 743-854. Epitopes outside the regions mutated in the B.1.351 and B.1.1.7 variants were reportedly recognized by nearly half of the unique spike-specific TCRs. Participants were mostly white British, with more females than males. The authors suggested clonal diversity may have been underestimated. After two AZD1222 doses, spike-specific TCR breadth and depth were significantly higher than at day 0 and than in MenACWY recipients. Because no day 14 peak-response samples were available, the repertoires could be characterized only after the peak T cell response.

The CDR3 regions of human TCRbeta chains were analyzed by immunosequencing. The original pipeline was this. Repertoire TCRs were checked for matches against a reference library of SARS-CoV-2-specific TCRs that had been generated using the MIRA antigen-specificity platform. Breadth meant the fraction of unique TCRs that were SARS-CoV-2-associated, whereas depth meant the fraction of total T cells that were SARS-CoV-2-associated. Each spike-specific TCR was assigned to its reactive spike region and to a CD4 or CD8 class using the MIRA data. Log10-transformed breadth and depth values were compared by one-way ANOVA with Sidak's multiple comparisons tests. The immuneACCESS repertoire file appears here via TCRdb, limited to in-frame rearrangements. These files lack a portion of the clones; in checked studies, under half of the deficit traces to unresolved V genes, and the cause of the others is not known. V, J and clone size derive from that table, while D and trimming were established from the DNA sequence. Across this sample there are tens of thousands of clones, with 75% to 85% seen only once. The ten biggest clones cover about 20% of the sample.

Sample time point, as interpreted from the label and publication: baseline before first vaccination. Samples from vaccinated people were obtained from the UK trials COV001 and COV002, which included a single-blind randomized controlled phase 2/3 trial of AZD1222 (ChAdOx1 nCoV-19) in healthy adults. For TCRbeta chain sequencing, PBMC samples were collected from trial participants at day 0 and at day 28 after the second dose. About this clone itself: No antigen is known for it. No quality values exist for individual bases; no much larger clone is one base distant.

This sequence was found in an adult in good health. Sequenced here: peripheral blood, sampled on day 0 of AZD1222 vaccination.

The DNA sequence follows: TGTGCCAGCAGCTTCCAGGGGGTAGTCAACGAGCAGTACTTC. Translated, this is CASSFQGVVNEQYF. The V and J segments used are TRBV11-2 and TRBJ2-7; TRBD1 matches 7 bases in the middle. Taken from the germline V gene, the CDR1 and CDR2 loops are SGHAT and FQNNGV. From the cysteine through the phenylalanine, the CDR3 covers 14 amino acids. Only the CDR3 part of the read is kept: 42 bases, read in frame from the first base. At the junction V is shortened by 3 bases and J by 5 bases; bases outside the gene matches: 7.